This T cell receptor beta chain came from a study of blood T cell repertoires in COVID-19 (dated by TCRdb to 2020 to 2021). At the level of the whole study: The collaborator samples originated in the United States, Italy and Spain and spanned the acute and convalescent phases of COVID-19. Where available, HLA class I and class II types were obtained from metadata supplied by the sample provider rather than from assay-based typing. Nearly every sample came with metadata listing a de-identified subject ID, COVID-19 status, age in years and sex. The repertoires were released in a freely available public database meant as a resource for research on the immune response to SARS-CoV-2. The prospective study material was composed of cDNA or gDNA derived from T cells, B-cell-depleted T cells, or PBMCs. The samples were drawn from the first 160 participants of the ongoing ImmuneRACE study and from 1,254 subjects provided by 6 global collaborators. Subjects who had been exposed to COVID-19, were actively infected with it, or had recovered from it provided the deeply sampled blood TCRbeta repertoires that made up the dataset.

Results and caveats for the whole study, not just this receptor: Clinical and demographic metadata were provided uncurated, with the amount varying by source and participant.

Collaborating institutions collected whole blood in K2EDTA tubes following their own protocols. Collaborator samples were shipped for TCRbeta analysis as frozen whole blood, isolated PBMCs, or DNA extracted from either sample type. TCRbeta CDR3 regions were amplified from genomic DNA using the immunoSEQ Assay, a bias-controlled multiplex PCR. From the authors' description of their analysis: Within the assay, amplification of reference gene primers was used to estimate how many nucleated cells each sample contained. To quantify the absolute abundance of each unique TCRbeta CDR3 rearrangement, sequence reads were collapsed and filtered. Productive Simpson clonality was computed per sample as the square root of Simpson's diversity index over productive rearrangements. The source is immuneACCESS, and TCRdb retained only in-frame sequences with V and J called. Part of the clones is not carried over; for the studies checked, unresolved V genes explain less than half of this, and the remainder is unexplained. That table furnishes V, J and clone size, whereas the DNA furnished D and trimming. This sample has more than 20,000 clones in its table, and almost 90% of those were observed once. Under 2% of the sample is held by the ten biggest clonotypes.

The germline V gene (reference sequence) specifies SEHNR as CDR1 and FQNEAQ as CDR2. The CDR3 covers 13 residues, taking in both the cysteine and the phenylalanine. Only the CDR3 portion is preserved as DNA: 39 bases, with reading frame beginning at the first base. Between the V and J ends, shortened by 4 bases and 3 bases respectively, the junction contains 10 bases. On this clone itself: There is no known antigen for this receptor. Base-call qualities are not available, and no considerably larger clone is one nucleotide away.

The sequence was collected from a woman aged 55-75 years with active COVID-19. The sample comprised peripheral blood. The chain couples TRBV7-9 to TRBJ2-7; TRBD2 could be the D gene, as 6 bases match. The CDR3 sequence is CASSWRGNYEQYF. The nucleotide sequence is TGTGCCAGCAGCTGGCGGGGAAACTACGAGCAGTACTTC.